This TCR beta chain is drawn from a study of CD8 T cells in Susac syndrome. V dropped 4 bases and J dropped 5 bases, with 11 bases sitting between them. The CDR3 consists of 12 residues. Germline-derived CDR1 and CDR2 are SQVTM and ANQGSEA. About 0.5 to 1 ug RNA was reverse transcribed with random hexamers. TCR beta CDR3 was amplified by immunoSEQ covering 54 Vbeta and 13 Jbeta. Each CDR3 protein gets one entry after TCRdb re-called the immunoSEQ multiplex PCR reads with MiXCR. This table holds about 120,000 distinct CDR3 sequences, around nine tenths found once. TCR beta sequences were obtained from blood CD8+ and CD4+ T cells. Comment on this clonotype: What it recognizes is unknown.

Overall study findings and caveats: The study recognized that the number of individuals in its TCR sequencing and HLA analysis was relatively small.

V and J are TRBV29-1 and TRBJ1-1, with no clear D. This sequence was found in a human donor in good health. The sequenced sample was CD4+ T cells from PBMCs. CDR3 loop: CSVALGGTEAFF. The CDR3 DNA follows: TGCAGCGTTGCCCTAGGTGGGACTGAAGCTTTCTTT.